This T cell receptor (beta chain) was sequenced during a study of cytomegalovirus exposure and HLA in healthy donors. Study as a whole: Most donors, about 82% of several hundred genotyped, fell in the Caucasian-associated ancestry cluster. Notes on the study in general: For most TCR sequences rarity was the rule, although some public TCRs occurred in many donors. Several of the most significant clusters appeared linked to common viral pathogens, based on a later analysis.

This CDR3 contains 14 residues. The V gene lost 1 base and the J gene lost 6 bases, with 13 bases spanning the gap. Per the germline V gene, CDR1 is SNHLY and CDR2 is FYNNEI. A remark on this clone: Its antigen remains unidentified.

In the PCR, 60 Vbeta and 13 Jbeta primers were used. Profiled with immunoSEQ multiplex PCR; TCRdb holds only in-frame clones, not every one. Here the sample spans 70,000 to 100,000 clones, around 70% being singletons. The sequence was collected from a man in his fifties in good health and CMV-seronegative. The gene calls are TRBV2 and TRBJ2-7, with D possibly TRBD1 on 5 matching bases. Material for sequencing was PBMCs. The CDR3 region is CASSEVRDSGEQYF. The CDR3 nucleotides are TGTGCCAGCAGTGAAGTCAGGGATTCGGGCGAGCAGTACTTC.